These T cell receptor beta chains were read from a single sample in a study of cytotoxic CD8 clonotypes in ibrutinib-treated CLL. Method: immunoSEQ multiplex PCR; TCRdb's copy keeps in-frame clones and lacks some. Found here are roughly 56,000 clones, approximately 75% of them singletons; the top ten hold 40% to 45%. The sample was PBMCs, taken after 12 months of ibrutinib treatment. The receptors derive from a human donor with chronic lymphocytic leukemia. Each CDR3 is given with its conserved first and last residue. Each record gives: V gene, D gene, J gene, clone size, CDR3 DNA, CDR3 protein. A D gene is named only where the DNA matches it firmly. Expanded clones are given a class, and other clones once, few, many or no size at all.

v_call: TRBV5-1
d_call: .
j_call: TRBJ1-2
clone_size: .
cdr3_nt: TGCGCCAGCAGCTTGGAGGGGGGTGGCTACACCTTC
cdr3_aa: CASSLEGGGYTF

v_call: TRBV6-6
d_call: .
j_call: TRBJ2-7
clone_size: few
cdr3_nt: TGTGCCAGCAGTTACCCGCCCGGGGAGGTCTCCTACGAGCAGTACTTC
cdr3_aa: CASSYPPGEVSYEQYF

v_call: TRBV5-1
d_call: .
j_call: TRBJ2-1
clone_size: .
cdr3_nt: TGCGCCAGCAGCCTAACGACAGGAACCTTACCCTACAATGAGCAGTTCTTC
cdr3_aa: CASSLTTGTLPYNEQFF

v_call: TRBV7-3
d_call: .
j_call: TRBJ2-3
clone_size: .
cdr3_nt: TGTGCCAGCAGCTTAGTCGGAGGTACGCAGTATTTT
cdr3_aa: CASSLVGGTQYF

v_call: TRBV12-2
d_call: .
j_call: TRBJ2-7
clone_size: .
cdr3_nt: TGTGCAAGTCGCCCCGGCGGAAGTGAGCGGCCAACCTACGAGCAGTACTTC
cdr3_aa: CASRPGGSERPTYEQYF

v_call: TRBV7-9
d_call: TRBD2
j_call: TRBJ2-3
clone_size: .
cdr3_nt: TGTGCCAGCAGCGCCAAAGTCCGACTAGCGGGTCTCACAGATACGCAGTATTTT
cdr3_aa: CASSAKVRLAGLTDTQYF

v_call: TRBV6-1
d_call: TRBD1
j_call: TRBJ1-2
clone_size: .
cdr3_nt: TGTGCCAGCAGCCCACAGGGGAAAGACTATGGCTACACCTTC
cdr3_aa: CASSPQGKDYGYTF

v_call: TRBV7-9
d_call: .
j_call: TRBJ1-4
clone_size: few
cdr3_nt: TGTGCCAGCAGCAGGGGGGATGAAAAACTGTTTTTT
cdr3_aa: CASSRGDEKLFF

v_call: TRBV5-1
d_call: .
j_call: TRBJ2-3
clone_size: .
cdr3_nt: TGCGCCAGCAGCTTTGATGGATCTAGCACAGATACGCAGTATTTT
cdr3_aa: CASSFDGSSTDTQYF

v_call: TRBV6-5
d_call: TRBD1
j_call: TRBJ2-1
clone_size: .
cdr3_nt: TGTGCCAGCAGTCGGGGACAGGGGTGGGGTGAGCAGTTCTTC
cdr3_aa: CASSRGQGWGEQFF

v_call: TRBV9
d_call: .
j_call: TRBJ2-4
clone_size: .
cdr3_nt: TGTGCCAGCAGCGTATTTCCAGGGATGGGGAGCATTCAGTACTTC
cdr3_aa: CASSVFPGMGSIQYF

v_call: TRBV2
d_call: TRBD1
j_call: TRBJ2-1
clone_size: few
cdr3_nt: TGTGCCAGCGCCAGACAGGGGGCTCCCCCGTACAATGAGCAGTTCTTC
cdr3_aa: CASARQGAPPYNEQFF

v_call: TRBV5-1
d_call: TRBD1
j_call: TRBJ2-5
clone_size: few
cdr3_nt: TGCGCCAGCAGCTCAAGGACAGGGGCGACCGCCCAGTACTTC
cdr3_aa: CASSSRTGATAQYF

v_call: TRBV7-2
d_call: TRBD2
j_call: TRBJ2-7
clone_size: .
cdr3_nt: TGTGCCAGCAGCTTCGGACTAGCGGGGGCAGGGGGGTCCTACGAGCAGTACTTC
cdr3_aa: CASSFGLAGAGGSYEQYF

v_call: TRBV6-5
d_call: .
j_call: TRBJ2-7
clone_size: .
cdr3_nt: TGTGCCAGCAGTTTCTTCGGTGGGGACCGCTCCTACGAGCAGTACTTC
cdr3_aa: CASSFFGGDRSYEQYF

v_call: TRBV27
d_call: .
j_call: TRBJ2-1
clone_size: .
cdr3_nt: TGTGCCAGCAGTCACCTCGGAGACATAGGCTACAATGAGCAGTTCTTC
cdr3_aa: CASSHLGDIGYNEQFF

v_call: TRBV25-1
d_call: .
j_call: TRBJ2-7
clone_size: .
cdr3_nt: TGTGCCAGCAGAGGGGACACCACCTACGAGCAGTACTTC
cdr3_aa: CASRGDTTYEQYF